These 5 T cell receptor beta chains came from one sample sequenced in a study of T cells after yellow fever vaccination. TCRdb re-called the 5' RACE reads through MiXCR, storing one row per CDR3 protein. The sample shows 620,000 or so distinct CDR3 sequences, 9% to 15% of them seen only once. The sample here was PBMCs, taken on the day of the yellow fever booster vaccination. All receptors come from a man aged 25-45 years who received the YFV17D yellow fever vaccine.

This clonotype showed up just a few times. The genes are TRBV21-1 and TRBJ2-2; the table's D gene call, TRBD1, was not cross checked with the DNA. TRBV21-1 is reported as a pseudogene. This CDR3 has 18 amino acids. CDR3 nucleotide sequence: TGTGCCAGCATTCCATCCCAGCGGAGCCCGGGGGTTTCCGGGGAGCTGTTTTTT. Its translation is CASIPSQRSPGVSGELFF.

This clonotype was observed many times. The chain's CDR3 is CASSLGGQGSYEQYF. DNA for the CDR3: TGCGCCAGCAGCTTGGGAGGACAGGGGTCCTACGAGCAGTACTTC. The chain joins TRBV5-1 to TRBJ2-7; 9 bases align to TRBD1. V shed 0 bases and J 1 base; nucleotides not matched to a gene: 2. The CDR3 has 15 amino acids. Germline V gives CDR1 SGHRS, CDR2 YFSETQ. The complete variable domain, with remaining parts taken from reference TRBV5-1 and TRBJ2-7, reads KAGVTQTPRYLIKTRGQQVTLSCSPISGHRSVSWYQQTPGQGLQFLFEYFSETQRNKGNFPGRFSGRQFSNSRSEMNVSTLELGDSALYLCASSLGGQGSYEQYFGPGTRLTVT.

This clonotype was picked up a small number of times. The chain couples TRBV12-3 or TRBV12-4 to TRBJ2-2; TRBD1 matches 9 bases. Trimming at V came to 5 bases and at J to 6 bases, leaving 10 bases not matched to a gene. This CDR3 is built from 16 residues. The CDR3 DNA sequence: TGTGCCAGCAGTCCCCCGGGACAGGGTCTTGCCGGGGAGCTGTTTTTT. Its protein product is CASSPPGQGLAGELFF.

This clonotype came up a few times. The chain recombines TRBV10-3 with TRBJ2-7; possibly TRBD1 or TRBD2 for D (5 bases each). In germline, CDR1 is ENHRY, CDR2 SYGVKD. V lost 11 bases to trimming and J lost 0 bases, with 20 bases between them. The CDR3 totals 15 residues. The CDR3 spells CASFPGAASSYEQYF. DNA of the CDR3: TGTGCCTCCTTTCCCGGGGCAGCAAGCTCCTACGAGCAGTACTTC.

This clonotype has just a few counts. V gene TRBV7-9 combines with J gene TRBJ2-2, with TRBD2 identical over 12 bases. This CDR3 region has 16 residues. Germline trimming cut 8 bases from V and 3 bases from J; bases unmatched to any gene: 7. CDR1 and CDR2 from the germline V gene are SEHNR and FQNEAQ (reference sequence). CDR3 sequence (DNA): TGTGCCAGCCCCCTAAGACTAGCGGGAGACACCGGGGAGCTGTTTTTT. Translated, it gives CASPLRLAGDTGELFF.